The clone carrying this T cell receptor (beta chain) was picked up many times. Its specificity is not known. The read ends 3 residues shy of where the CDR3 ends; the end is completed using the germline J gene. This sample was included in a study of T cell clonality in common variable immunodeficiency. Study-level points and caveats: Authors noted CVID clonality's cause needs subpopulation repertoire sequencing. Repertoire-complication correlations in CVID were limited by patient heterogeneity. In common variable immunodeficiency, TCR beta chains reportedly carried fewer deletions and N-nucleotide insertions. Compared with healthy controls, CVID subjects showed increased TCRbeta clonality, mostly in about a third.

Some clones are missing from TCRdb's copy, which holds only in-frame ones; the method was immunoSEQ multiplex PCR. The data show around 57,000 clones, with none appearing a single time. Germline V gene lookup returns CDR1 SNHLY and CDR2 FYNNEI. The J segment lost 4 bases and the V segment lost 6 bases, leaving 10 bases of the junction unmatched. This CDR3 has 15 amino acids. The sample taken for sequencing was peripheral blood mononuclear cells. The chain couples TRBV2 to TRBJ1-1; 8 positions match TRBD1. The receptor was isolated from a person between 18 and 75 years old in good health. The CDR3 bases that were read are TGTGCCAGCAGGGACGACAGGGGCCGACGCACTGAA. It yields the protein CASRDDRGRRTE. In full, the CDR3 is CASRDDRGRRTEAFF.